These 5 T cell receptor beta chains were all obtained from the same sample, sequenced in a study of cytomegalovirus exposure and HLA in healthy donors. It was with 60 Vbeta and 13 Jbeta primers that the PCR ran. Some clones are missing from TCRdb's copy, which holds only in-frame ones; the method was immunoSEQ multiplex PCR. This sample yields approximately 110,000 clones, of which roughly 67% are seen a single time; roughly 8% belongs to the top ten. Material: PBMCs. The receptors stem from a man aged 35 to 55 in good health and CMV-seronegative.

V and J are TRBV6-5 and TRBJ1-2, with D possibly TRBD1 on 6 matching bases. The germline CDR1 and CDR2 sequences are MNHEY and SVGAGI. The V gene lost 4 bases and the J gene lost 4 bases, with 10 bases spanning the gap. This CDR3 is built from 13 residues. CDR3 bases: TGTGCCAGCAGTTGGACAGCCACCTATGGCTACACCTTC. Translated: CASSWTATYGYTF.

This clone came up once. The chain is built from TRBV10-1 and TRBJ2-5, with D possibly matching TRBD2 (5 bases). V lost 0 bases to trimming and J lost 1 base, with 33 bases between them. This CDR3 is built from 23 residues. CDR1 and CDR2 (germline): WNHNN, SYGVQD (reference sequence). DNA of the CDR3: TGCGCCAGCAGTGAGTCGAGGGCAAAGGTACCAAAGGGTCCGCTAGGACCCCAAGAGACCCAGTACTTC. This translates into CASSESRAKVPKGPLGPQETQYF.

The chain employs TRBV10-3 and TRBJ2-2, with D unresolved. Germline V CDR1 and CDR2: ENHRY, SYGVKD. This CDR3 has 13 residues. V lost 11 bases, J lost 2 bases, and 12 bases lay in between. CDR3 in amino acids: CAPGLHNTGELFF. DNA for the CDR3: TGTGCCCCCGGTCTCCATAACACCGGGGAGCTGTTTTTT.

The rearrangement joins TRBV7-4 to TRBJ2-7, with TRBD1 identical over 7 bases. Looked up from germline, CDR1 is SGHVT and CDR2 is SQSDAQ. The CDR3 totals 15 residues. V gave up 10 bases and J gave up 2 bases; unmatched junction bases: 14. As DNA, the CDR3 is TGTGCCAAATGCCACGGATGGCAGGGGGCCTACGAGCAGTACTTC. It translates to CAKCHGWQGAYEQYF.

J is TRBJ1-5 and V is TRBV6-6, with a weak D call TRBD1 (5 bases). CDR1 is MNHNY, CDR2 SVGAGI, per germline (reference sequence). The CDR3 has 13 residues. V was shortened by 8 bases and J by 11 bases, with 19 bases between the two germline ends. The CDR3 spells CASRVSLGGAQHF. The CDR3 bases are TGTGCCAGCCGGGTCAGCCTCGGAGGGGCCCAGCATTTT.